Listed here are 3 T cell receptor beta chains from one sample, sequenced in a study of OX40 agonist ivuxolimab in advanced cancers. Measured with immunoSEQ multiplex PCR; TCRdb has only the in-frame clones, and not every one. The sample carries around 94,000 clones, 90% to 95% recorded once. The sample consisted of CD4+ or CD8+ T cells sorted from blood, taken in a trial of the OX40 agonist ivuxolimab. Receptors originate from an adult with an advanced solid tumor such as melanoma, head and neck, liver or kidney cancer.

This clone was counted once. The chain recombines TRBV19 with TRBJ2-3, with 7 bases matching TRBD2. The junction had 14 bases not matched to a gene; V was cut back by 3 bases and J by 5 bases. CDR1 is LNHDA and CDR2 is SQIVND in the germline V gene (reference sequence). There are 17 residues in the CDR3. In DNA, the CDR3 is TGTGCCAGTAGTATTCCCCGCCAGCGCTTAGCGGGAGATACGCAGTATTTT. It codes for CASSIPRQRLAGDTQYF.

The CDR3 coding sequence is TGTGCCAGCAGTTCGGACAGGGTTAATTCCGAGCAGTACTTC. This translates into CASSSDRVNSEQYF. This rearrangement joins TRBV28 to TRBJ2-7; 8 bases are shared with TRBD1. Trimming at V came to 4 bases and at J to 6 bases, leaving 8 bases not matched to a gene. This CDR3 is built from 14 residues. Per germline, CDR1 MDHEN and CDR2 SYDVKM. The entire variable domain, with the rest obtained from reference TRBV28 and TRBJ2-7, is as follows: DVKVTQSSRYLVKRTGEKVFLECVQDMDHENMFWYRQDPGLGLRLIYFSYDVKMKEKGDIPEGYSVSREKKERFSLILESASTNQTSMYLCASSSDRVNSEQYFGPGTRLTVT.

This chain links TRBV27 with TRBJ2-4, with D perhaps TRBD2 (6 bases). Between the trimmed V and J ends, which lost 5 bases and 0 bases, there was a span of 17 bases. Germline V gene lookup returns CDR1 MNHEY and CDR2 SMNVEV (reference sequence). The length of the CDR3 is 17 residues. As DNA, the CDR3 is TGTGCCAGCAGTCCTAGACTAGAAATACTAGCCAAAAACATTCAGTACTTC. Amino acid sequence: CASSPRLEILAKNIQYF.